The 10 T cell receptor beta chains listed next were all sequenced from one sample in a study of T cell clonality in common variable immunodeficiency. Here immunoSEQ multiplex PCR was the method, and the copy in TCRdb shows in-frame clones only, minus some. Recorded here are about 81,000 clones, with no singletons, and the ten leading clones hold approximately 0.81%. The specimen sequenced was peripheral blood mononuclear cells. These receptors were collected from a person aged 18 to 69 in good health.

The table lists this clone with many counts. CDR3 loop: CATSRGEGAAFF. The sequenced part of the CDR3 DNA is TGTGCCACCAGCAGAGGTGAGGGGGCG. The V call is TRBV15, the J call TRBJ1-1; TRBD1 aligns across 7 bases. The CDR3 extends 3 residues past the end of the read, so its final part is completed from the germline J gene. The CDR3 sequence is 12 residues long. The germline V gene has CDR1 LNHNV and CDR2 YYDKDF (reference sequence).

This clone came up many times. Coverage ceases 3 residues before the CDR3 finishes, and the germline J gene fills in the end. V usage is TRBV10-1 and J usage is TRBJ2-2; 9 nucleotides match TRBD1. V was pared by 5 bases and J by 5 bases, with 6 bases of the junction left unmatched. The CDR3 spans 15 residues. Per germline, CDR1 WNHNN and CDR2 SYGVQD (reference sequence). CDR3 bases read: TGCGCCAGCAGTCGGGACAGGGACACTACCGGGGAG. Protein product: CASSRDRDTTGE. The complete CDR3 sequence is CASSRDRDTTGELFF.

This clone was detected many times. CDR3 bases read: TGTGCCAGCAGCTTAGGGCCTAACTACGAG. This codes for CASSLGPNYE. The entire CDR3 protein is CASSLGPNYEQYF. The gene calls are TRBV7-3 and TRBJ2-7, with D unresolved. The CDR3 is cut off 3 residues early in the read; its end comes from the germline J gene. The V gene lost 2 bases and the J gene lost 3 bases, with 8 bases spanning the gap. The CDR3 is made up of 13 amino acids. CDR1 and CDR2 from the germline V gene are SGHTA and FQGTGA.

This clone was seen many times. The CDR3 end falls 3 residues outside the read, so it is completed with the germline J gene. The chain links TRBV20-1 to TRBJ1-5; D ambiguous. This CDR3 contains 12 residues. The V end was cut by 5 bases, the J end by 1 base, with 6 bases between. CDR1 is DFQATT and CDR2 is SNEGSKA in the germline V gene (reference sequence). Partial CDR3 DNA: TGCAGTGCTCCCGGGAGCAATCAGCCC. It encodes CSAPGSNQP. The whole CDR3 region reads CSAPGSNQPQHF.

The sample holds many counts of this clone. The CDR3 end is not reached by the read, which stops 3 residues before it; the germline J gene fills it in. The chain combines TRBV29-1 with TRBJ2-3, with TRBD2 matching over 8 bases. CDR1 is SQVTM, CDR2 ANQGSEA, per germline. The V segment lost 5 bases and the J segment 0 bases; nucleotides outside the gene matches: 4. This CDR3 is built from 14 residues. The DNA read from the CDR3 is TGCAGCGTTCGCTCTAGCGGGAGCACAGATACG. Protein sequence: CSVRSSGSTDT. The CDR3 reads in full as CSVRSSGSTDTQYF.

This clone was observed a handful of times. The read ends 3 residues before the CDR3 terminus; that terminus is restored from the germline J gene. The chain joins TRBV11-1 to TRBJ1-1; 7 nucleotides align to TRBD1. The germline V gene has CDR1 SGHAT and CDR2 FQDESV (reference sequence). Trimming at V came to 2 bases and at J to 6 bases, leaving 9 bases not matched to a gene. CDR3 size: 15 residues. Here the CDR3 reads CASSLRSTGRAEAFF. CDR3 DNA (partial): TGTGCCAGCAGCTTAAGGTCGACAGGGAGGGCTGAA.

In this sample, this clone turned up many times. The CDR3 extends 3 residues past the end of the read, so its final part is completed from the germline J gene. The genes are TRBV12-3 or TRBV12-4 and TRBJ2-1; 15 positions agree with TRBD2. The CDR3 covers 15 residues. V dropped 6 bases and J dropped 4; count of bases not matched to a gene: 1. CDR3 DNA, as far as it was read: TGTGCCAGCAGCGGACTAGCGGGAGGGTACAATGAG. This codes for CASSGLAGGYNE. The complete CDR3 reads CASSGLAGGYNEQFF.

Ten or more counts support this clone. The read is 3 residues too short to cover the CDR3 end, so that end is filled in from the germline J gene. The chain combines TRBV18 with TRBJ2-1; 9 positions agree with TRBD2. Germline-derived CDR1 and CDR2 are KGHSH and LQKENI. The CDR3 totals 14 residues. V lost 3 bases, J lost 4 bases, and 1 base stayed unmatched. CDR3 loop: CASSPLAGYNEQFF. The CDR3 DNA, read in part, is TGTGCCAGCTCACCCCTAGCGGGGTACAATGAG. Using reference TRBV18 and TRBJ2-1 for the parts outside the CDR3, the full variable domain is NAGVMQNPRHLVRRRGQEARLRCSPMKGHSHVYWYRQLPEEGLKFMVYLQKENIIDESGMPKERFSAEFPKEGPSILRIQQVVRGDSAAYFCASSPLAGYNEQFFGPGTRLTVL.

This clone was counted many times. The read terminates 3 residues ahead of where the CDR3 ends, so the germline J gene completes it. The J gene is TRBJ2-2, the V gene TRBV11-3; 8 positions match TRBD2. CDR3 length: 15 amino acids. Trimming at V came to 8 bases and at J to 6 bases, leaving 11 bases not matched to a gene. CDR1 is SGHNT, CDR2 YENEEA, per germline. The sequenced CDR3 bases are TGTGCCAGCGGCGGCAGTAGCGGGATCTCCGGGGAG. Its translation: CASGGSSGISGE. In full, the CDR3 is CASGGSSGISGELFF.

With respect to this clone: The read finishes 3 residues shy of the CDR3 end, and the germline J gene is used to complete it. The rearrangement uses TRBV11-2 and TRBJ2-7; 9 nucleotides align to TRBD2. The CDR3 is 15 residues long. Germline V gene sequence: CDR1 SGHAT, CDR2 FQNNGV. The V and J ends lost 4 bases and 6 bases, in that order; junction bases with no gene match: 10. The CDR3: CASSSSGTGGAEQYF. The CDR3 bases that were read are TGTGCCAGCAGCTCTAGCGGGACCGGAGGGGCCGAG.